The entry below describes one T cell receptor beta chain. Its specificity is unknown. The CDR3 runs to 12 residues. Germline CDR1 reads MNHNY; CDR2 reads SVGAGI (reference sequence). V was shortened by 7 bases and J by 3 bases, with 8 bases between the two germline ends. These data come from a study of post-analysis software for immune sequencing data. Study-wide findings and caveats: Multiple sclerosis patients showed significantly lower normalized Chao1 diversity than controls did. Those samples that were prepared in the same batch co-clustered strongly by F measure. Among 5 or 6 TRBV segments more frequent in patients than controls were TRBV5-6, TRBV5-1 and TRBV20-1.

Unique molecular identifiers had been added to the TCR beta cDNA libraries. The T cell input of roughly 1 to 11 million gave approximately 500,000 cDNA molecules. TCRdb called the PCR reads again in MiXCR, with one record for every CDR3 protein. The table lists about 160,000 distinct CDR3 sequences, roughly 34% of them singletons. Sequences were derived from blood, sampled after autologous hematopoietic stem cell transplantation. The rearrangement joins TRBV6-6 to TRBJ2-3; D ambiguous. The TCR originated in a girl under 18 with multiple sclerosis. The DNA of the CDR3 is TGTGCCAGCATGGTGGGGACAGATACGCAGTATTTT. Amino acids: CASMVGTDTQYF.